The rows below give T cell receptor beta chains drawn from one sample of a study of T cells after yellow fever vaccination. TCRdb re-called the 5' RACE reads with MiXCR, one entry per CDR3 protein. The repertoire consists of some 420,000 distinct CDR3 sequences, with roughly 20% occurring once and the leading ten covering 15% to 20%. Material: PBMCs, obtained before the yellow fever booster vaccination. These receptors came from a man aged 18 to 30 who received the YFV17D yellow fever vaccine. CDR3s include the opening cysteine and the closing phenylalanine or tryptophan. A D gene is named only where the DNA matches it firmly. Some rows have no size entry. The others give once, few or many, or a class for an expanded clone.

CDR3 | DNA | D | J | V | size
CASSQDGSLAGGETQYF | TGTGCCAGCAGCCAAGATGGTTCCCTAGCGGGGGGAGAGACCCAGTACTTC | TRBD2 | TRBJ2-5 | TRBV4-2 | .
CAGNRDPAEKLFF | TGTGCCGGAAACCGGGACCCAGCTGAAAAACTGTTTTTT | . | TRBJ1-4 | TRBV2 | few
CASRVQGYNYGYTF | TGTGCCAGCAGAGTACAGGGGTACAATTATGGCTACACCTTC | TRBD1 | TRBJ1-2 | TRBV7-9 | few
CASRTGGRVETEAFF | TGTGCCAGCAGAACAGGGGGCAGGGTAGAAACTGAAGCTTTCTTT | TRBD1 | TRBJ1-1 | TRBV7-8 | few
CASSQTYNEQFF | TGTGCCAGCAGCCAGACTTACAATGAGCAGTTCTTC | . | TRBJ2-1 | TRBV12-3/TRBV12-4 | .
CATSTDDRGGQFF | TGTGCCACCAGCACCGACGACAGGGGAGGGCAGTTCTTC | TRBD1 | TRBJ2-1 | TRBV15 | .
CASSKAGGPKTQYF | TGTGCCAGCAGTAAAGCGGGGGGGCCGAAGACCCAGTACTTC | TRBD2 | TRBJ2-5 | TRBV12-3/TRBV12-4 | .
CASSQEGGTYGYTF | TGTGCCAGCAGCCAAGAGGGGGGGACCTATGGCTACACCTTC | . | TRBJ1-2 | TRBV4-2 | few
CASSSDRGQETQYF | TGCGCCAGCAGCTCGGACAGGGGTCAAGAGACCCAGTACTTC | TRBD1 | TRBJ2-5 | TRBV5-1 | .
CSAKRGAYGYTF | TGCAGTGCTAAGAGGGGGGCCTATGGCTACACCTTC | . | TRBJ1-2 | TRBV20-1 | many
CASSDTGQTNEKLFF | TGTGCCAGCAGCGATACAGGGCAGACTAATGAAAAACTGTTTTTT | . | TRBJ1-4 | TRBV7-8 | .
CATSLRDQSTQYF | TGTGCCACCAGCCTTCGGGACCAATCTACCCAGTACTTC | . | TRBJ2-5 | TRBV24-1 | .
CASTRDRGYETQYF | TGTGCCAGCACCCGGGACAGGGGGTACGAGACCCAGTACTTC | TRBD1 | TRBJ2-5 | TRBV12-3/TRBV12-4 | .
CASSLDRSGGTGDTQYF | TGTGCCAGCAGCTTAGATCGGAGCGGGGGAACGGGTGATACGCAGTATTTT | TRBD2 | TRBJ2-3 | TRBV11-2 | few
CASTSDLRETQYF | TGTGCCAGCACCTCGGACTTGCGGGAGACCCAGTACTTC | . | TRBJ2-5 | TRBV6-1 | few
CASSHTLGTVNQPQHF | TGTGCCAGCAGCCATACACTGGGGACAGTCAATCAGCCCCAGCATTTT | TRBD1 | TRBJ1-5 | TRBV7-9 | .
CATSVTGTNSYNEQFF | TGTGCCACCAGTGTGACCGGGACAAATTCCTACAATGAGCAGTTCTTC | . | TRBJ2-1 | TRBV24-1 | .
CASSLIGSGGADTQYF | TGTGCCAGCAGTTTAATTGGTAGCGGGGGGGCAGATACGCAGTATTTT | TRBD2 | TRBJ2-3 | TRBV12-3/TRBV12-4 | many
CSGRDRRWDTQYF | TGCAGCGGCAGGGACAGAAGATGGGATACGCAGTATTTT | TRBD1 | TRBJ2-3 | TRBV29-1 | .
CASSPYRGSGETQYF | TGTGCCAGCAGCCCCTACAGGGGGAGTGGAGAGACCCAGTACTTC | TRBD1 | TRBJ2-5 | TRBV7-2 | .
CASSRDSDYEQYF | TGTGCCAGCTCACGGGACAGCGATTACGAGCAGTACTTC | TRBD1 | TRBJ2-7 | TRBV18 | .